Presented here are 8 T cell receptor beta chains from one specimen sequenced in a study of T cell changes during pregnancy in multiple sclerosis. Clones were read by immunoSEQ multiplex PCR, and TCRdb kept only the in-frame ones, dropping some. This sample carries approximately 70,000 clones, around nine tenths of them seen once, and the ten largest clones take about 0.45%. The sequences come from CD4+ T cells from peripheral blood mononuclear cells, collected before pregnancy. These receptor sequences come from a female donor with multiple sclerosis, enrolled in a pregnancy study.

This chain links TRBV11-2 with TRBJ2-5, with a possible D match to TRBD1 (6 bases). This CDR3 has 13 amino acids. Germline V gene lookup returns CDR1 SGHAT and CDR2 FQNNGV. V was clipped by 6 bases and J by 7 bases, with 15 bases between them. CDR3 protein: CASRSSGHATQYF. The CDR3 DNA is TGTGCCAGCAGGTCGTCGGGACACGCGACCCAGTACTTC.

The CDR3 protein is CAISDPGQGFPGELFF. DNA for the CDR3: TGTGCCATCAGTGACCCCGGACAGGGTTTTCCCGGGGAGCTGTTTTTT. The genes are TRBV10-3 and TRBJ2-2; 8 bases align to TRBD1. Germline CDR1 reads ENHRY; CDR2 reads SYGVKD. The V gene end was trimmed by 3 bases and the J gene end by 6 bases; junction bases not matched to a gene: 9. CDR3 length: 16 residues.

The chain couples TRBV11-3 to TRBJ2-1, with D possibly being TRBD1 (5 bases). Germline V gene lookup returns CDR1 SGHNT and CDR2 YENEEA. This CDR3 spans 13 amino acids. V gave up 8 bases and J gave up 6 bases, with 14 bases separating them. The chain's CDR3 is CASRPRQSNEQFF. In DNA, the CDR3 is TGTGCCAGCCGTCCCCGACAGTCCAATGAGCAGTTCTTC.

The CDR3 spells CASSPAGGNFYEQYF. The CDR3 coding sequence is TGTGCCAGCAGCCCGGCCGGCGGGAACTTCTACGAGCAGTACTTC. The chain has TRBV7-9 and TRBJ2-7; TRBD2 might be the D (6 bases). CDR1 and CDR2 from the germline V gene are SEHNR and FQNEAQ (reference sequence). The CDR3 is made up of 15 amino acids. V dropped 5 bases and J dropped 3 bases, with 17 bases sitting between them.

V gene TRBV7-9 combines with J gene TRBJ2-1, with TRBD2 identical over 7 bases. CDR3 length equals 18 residues. V gave up 4 bases and J gave up 0 bases; unmatched junction bases: 12. Per germline, CDR1 SEHNR and CDR2 FQNEAQ (reference sequence). DNA for the CDR3: TGTGCCAGCAGCTATTTAACGACTAGCAGGAGCTCCTACAATGAGCAGTTCTTC. This codes for CASSYLTTSRSSYNEQFF. Full variable domain (outside the CDR3, taken from reference TRBV7-9 and TRBJ2-1): DTGVSQNPRHKITKRGQNVTFRCDPISEHNRLYWYRQTLGQGPEFLTYFQNEAQLEKSRLLSDRFSAERPKGSFSTLEIQRTEQGDSAMYLCASSYLTTSRSSYNEQFFGPGTRLTVL.

The chain combines TRBV4-1 with TRBJ1-4, with D unresolved. Trimming left V 0 bases short and J 12 bases short, with 11 bases between. CDR3 length equals 13 residues. Germline V gene data show CDR1 as MGHRA and CDR2 as YSYEKL. The CDR3 sequence is CASSQEAGVELFF. As DNA, the CDR3 is TGCGCCAGCAGCCAAGAGGCGGGTGTGGAACTGTTTTTT.

This chain uses TRBV28 with TRBJ2-5; TRBD2 is a possible D gene (7 bases). CDR1 MDHEN and CDR2 SYDVKM come from the germline V gene. The CDR3 is 16 residues long. V lost 3 bases to trimming and J lost 5 bases, with 19 bases between them. The CDR3 bases are TGTGCCAGCAGTTTCCGAAAGGGGGGAGGGCACGAGACCCAGTACTTC. Encoded protein: CASSFRKGGGHETQYF. Full variable domain (rest looked up from reference TRBV28 and TRBJ2-5): DVKVTQSSRYLVKRTGEKVFLECVQDMDHENMFWYRQDPGLGLRLIYFSYDVKMKEKGDIPEGYSVSREKKERFSLILESASTNQTSMYLCASSFRKGGGHETQYFGPGTRLLVL.

The chain recombines TRBV9 with TRBJ2-3; tentative D call: TRBD2 (5 bases). V shed 3 bases and J shed 3 bases, with 11 bases lying between them. In germline, CDR1 is SGDLS, CDR2 YYNGEE. The CDR3 has 14 residues. The DNA of the CDR3 is TGTGCCAGCAGCGCCGGGGAGAGGACAGATACGCAGTATTTT. Its protein is CASSAGERTDTQYF.